The 5 T cell receptor beta chains reported below all come from one sample, sequenced in a study of T-cell reconstitution after alpha-beta-depleted transplantation in children. Unique molecular identifiers were incorporated during preparation of the TCRbeta library. TCRdb called the PCR reads again in MiXCR, with one record for every CDR3 protein. The sample has approximately 590,000 distinct CDR3 sequences; more than 9% are singletons. Specimen: PBMCs from the stem cell graft donor, collected from the stem cell graft. The origin of the receptors is a human donor who donated a stem cell graft to a child with acute myeloid leukemia.

In its sample, this clonotype was seen many times. The chain employs TRBV29-1 and TRBJ2-4; 11 bases agree with TRBD2. The V gene's germline CDR1 is SQVTM and CDR2 ANQGSEA. Trimming at V came to 3 bases and at J to 0 bases, leaving 4 bases not matched to a gene. There are 16 residues in the CDR3. The CDR3 protein is CSVDGTSGQAKNIQYF. The CDR3 bases are TGCAGCGTTGACGGGACTAGCGGCCAAGCCAAAAACATTCAGTACTTC.

The genes are TRBV4-3 and TRBJ2-5; weak D call: TRBD2 (6 bases). Germline V CDR1 and CDR2: LGHNA, YSLEER. The CDR3 is made up of 16 amino acids. The V end was cut by 0 bases, the J end by 4 bases, with 15 bases between. The CDR3 bases are TGCGCCAGCAGCCAAGATTGGAGGGGAGAGGGAGAGACCCAGTACTTC. Its protein product is CASSQDWRGEGETQYF.

This clonotype was counted at least ten times. The CDR3 nucleotides are TGTGCCAGCTCAGCCAACAGGGGAGATTCCTACAATGAGCAGTTCTTC. It codes for CASSANRGDSYNEQFF. The V gene is TRBV18, the J gene TRBJ2-1, with TRBD1 matching over 7 bases. CDR3 length: 16 residues. V shed 5 bases and J 1 base; nucleotides not matched to a gene: 8. The germline V gene encodes CDR1 KGHSH and CDR2 LQKENI.

This clonotype was recorded at least ten times. This chain links TRBV7-2 with TRBJ2-5, with D tentatively TRBD2 (6 bases). This CDR3 region has 14 residues. V was trimmed by 3 bases and J by 11 bases, leaving 19 bases between them. CDR1 is SGHTA and CDR2 is FQGNSA in the germline V gene. The CDR3 nucleotides are TGTGCCAGCAGCTTGGGACTGTTAGGAGGATCACAGTACTTC. Encoded protein: CASSLGLLGGSQYF.

This chain links TRBV30 with TRBJ1-1; D unclear. CDR3 length: 13 residues. The germline CDR1 and CDR2 sequences are GTSNPN and SVGIG (reference sequence). V lost 1 base and J lost 1, with 7 bases in between. The CDR3 loop reads CAWSDGPNTEAFF. CDR3 in DNA: TGTGCCTGGAGTGACGGCCCGAACACTGAAGCTTTCTTT. The variable domain in full, with the rest retrieved from reference TRBV30 and TRBJ1-1, is SQTIHQWPATLVQPVGSPLSLECTVEGTSNPNLYWYRQAAGRGLQLLFYSVGIGQISSEVPQNLSASRPQDRQFILSSKKLLLSDSGFYLCAWSDGPNTEAFFGQGTRLTVV.